Listed below are T cell receptor beta chains from one sample, sequenced in a study of blood T cell repertoires in COVID-19. TCRdb keeps only in-frame clones here, not all; method: immunoSEQ multiplex PCR. The table shows 80,000 or so clones, with roughly four fifths occurring only once. Sample: peripheral blood. These receptors originate from a man between 60 and 70 years old with acute or convalescent COVID-19. CDR3s include the opening cysteine and the closing phenylalanine or tryptophan. D genes are given only for firm matches. Rows give clone size only sometimes, using once, few, many, or a class for an expanded clone.

size,J,V,D,CDR3,DNA
-,TRBJ2-7,TRBV11-3,TRBD1,CASSVGTGGNYEQYF,TGTGCCAGCAGCGTAGGGACAGGGGGAAACTACGAGCAGTACTTC
-,TRBJ1-6,TRBV10-3,-,CAISESEGLALHF,TGTGCCATCAGTGAGTCGGAGGGACTGGCCCTCCACTTT
medium-sized,TRBJ2-3,TRBV9,TRBD2,CASTPGPGGADTQYF,TGTGCCAGCACCCCCGGGCCTGGGGGGGCAGATACGCAGTATTTT
-,TRBJ2-5,TRBV9,TRBD1,CASSVGTGAYQETQYF,TGTGCCAGCAGCGTCGGGACAGGGGCATACCAAGAGACCCAGTACTTC
-,TRBJ2-7,TRBV7-2,-,CASSSGGVRNEQYF,TGTGCCAGCAGTTCTGGAGGAGTGCGAAACGAGCAGTACTTC
-,TRBJ1-1,TRBV18,-,CASSPGLANTEAFF,TGTGCCAGCTCCCCAGGGCTTGCGAACACTGAAGCTTTCTTT
-,TRBJ2-2,TRBV5-1,-,CASSPGQNAGRIAGELFF,TGCGCCAGCAGCCCCGGACAGAACGCCGGGAGGATTGCCGGGGAGCTGTTTTTT
-,TRBJ2-3,TRBV9,TRBD2,CASGVGLAGDWFTDTQYF,TGTGCCAGCGGGGTCGGACTAGCGGGAGATTGGTTCACAGATACGCAGTATTTT
-,TRBJ1-6,TRBV6-6,TRBD1,CASTLGDRAYNSPLHF,TGTGCCAGCACCCTGGGGGACAGGGCCTATAATTCACCCCTCCACTTT
-,TRBJ2-2,TRBV4-1,-,CASSQEARMNTGELFF,TGCGCCAGCAGCCAAGAAGCCAGGATGAACACCGGGGAGCTGTTTTTT
-,TRBJ2-4,TRBV7-2,TRBD2,CASSLDPPSGRYRNIQYF,TGTGCCAGCAGCTTGGATCCGCCTAGCGGGAGGTATAGAAACATTCAGTACTTC
-,TRBJ2-2,TRBV19,TRBD2,CASNIGLAGNTGELFF,TGTGCCAGTAATATTGGGCTAGCGGGGAACACCGGGGAGCTGTTTTTT
-,TRBJ2-2,TRBV5-5,-,CASSLDPSPGTGELFF,TGTGCCAGCAGCTTGGACCCTAGTCCCGGGACCGGGGAGCTGTTTTTT
-,TRBJ1-2,TRBV6-1,-,CASSERQNYGYTF,TGTGCCAGCAGTGAGAGGCAGAACTATGGCTACACCTTC
few,TRBJ2-5,TRBV25-1,TRBD1,CASSARQGARGPGETQYF,TGTGCCAGCAGTGCCCGACAGGGGGCGCGGGGACCGGGAGAGACCCAGTACTTC